The sequence of this T cell receptor (beta chain) was determined in a study of blood T cell repertoires in COVID-19. Across about 22 US areas, participants ranged in age from about 18 to 100 years. Cohorts were assigned according to the clinical history that participants reported. This clone was observed once. In the source study's methods: Amplification of reference gene primers provided the estimated nucleated cell counts. Clones were read by immunoSEQ multiplex PCR, and TCRdb kept only the in-frame ones, dropping some. The V and J calls and clone size are taken from that table; D and trimming were inferred from the DNA. Counted here are a few hundred thousand clones, roughly 88% occurring once; the ten biggest clones make up 0.55% to 0.75%. The sequencing input was PBMCs or T cells enriched from blood (not recorded which). This clonotype was sampled from a man younger than 35 who had recovered from COVID-19.

CDR3 DNA sequence: TGTGCCAGTAGTAGATCCGGGACTAGCGGCACAGATACGCAGTATTTT. This codes for CASSRSGTSGTDTQYF. The chain joins TRBV19 to TRBJ2-3; 10 nucleotides line up with TRBD2. Trimming cost V 4 bases and J 1 base; bases outside gene matches: 5. CDR1 is LNHDA and CDR2 is SQIVND in the germline V gene (reference sequence). CDR3 length equals 16 residues.